The T cell receptor beta chain under discussion was sequenced for a study of blood T cell repertoires in COVID-19. Study in general: Some COVID-19 samples were acute and others convalescent; all came from the United States, Italy and Spain. Sample material is recorded as cDNA or gDNA derived from T cells, B-cell-depleted T cells, or PBMCs.

This CDR3 spans 13 amino acids. CDR1 is SGHAT, CDR2 FQNNGV, per germline. With V trimmed by 3 bases and J by 3 bases, 2 bases remained unmatched. TCRdb's table, derived via immunoSEQ multiplex PCR, lists solely in-frame clones and lacks some. The top ten hold approximately 4.3% of the sample, which has over 250,000 clones, about 88% seen once. The V call is TRBV11-2, the J call TRBJ2-7, with 7 bases aligning to TRBD1. The receptor was derived from a man aged 60-69 years who had recovered from COVID-19. Sequencing was performed on peripheral blood. The CDR3 bases are TGTGCCAGCAGCTTCGGACAGGTCTACGAGCAGTACTTC. Encoded protein: CASSFGQVYEQYF. The entire variable domain, with the rest obtained from reference TRBV11-2 and TRBJ2-7, is as follows: EAGVAQSPRYKIIEKRQSVAFWCNPISGHATLYWYQQILGQGPKLLIQFQNNGVVDDSQLPKDRFSAERLKGVDSTLKIQPAKLEDSAVYLCASSFGQVYEQYFGPGTRLTVT.